Listed below are T cell receptor beta chains from one sample, sequenced in a study of blood T cell repertoires in COVID-19. The protocol was immunoSEQ multiplex PCR, while the TCRdb copy is restricted to in-frame clones and leaves out a portion. The sample gives 68,000 or so clones, around three quarters of which show up once; around 23% is in the top ten. The sequencing input was peripheral blood. The receptors derive from a human donor in a cohort sampled during active COVID-19. Both conserved end residues are part of each CDR3. The order of the fields is V gene, D gene, CDR3 length, clone size, J gene, CDR3 DNA, CDR3 protein. D genes are given only for firm matches. Not every row has a clone size; where given, it reads once, few, many or a size class.

v_call: TRBV5-1; d_call: .; cdr3_length: 15; clone_size: .; j_call: TRBJ2-2; cdr3_nt: TGCGCCAGCAGCTCCCGGGGGATGAACACCGGGGAGCTGTTTTTT; cdr3_aa: CASSSRGMNTGELFF
v_call: TRBV3-1/TRBV3-2; d_call: TRBD1; cdr3_length: 16; clone_size: few; j_call: TRBJ1-3; cdr3_nt: TGTGCCAGCAGCTCCCACGCAGGGGGCTCTGGAAACACCATATATTTT; cdr3_aa: CASSSHAGGSGNTIYF
v_call: TRBV6-2/TRBV6-3; d_call: TRBD1; cdr3_length: 15; clone_size: .; j_call: TRBJ1-6; cdr3_nt: TGTGCCAGCAGTTTCTTCGGGGACAGGGGCCAGACCCTCCACTTT; cdr3_aa: CASSFFGDRGQTLHF
v_call: TRBV28; d_call: TRBD2; cdr3_length: 17; clone_size: .; j_call: TRBJ2-1; cdr3_nt: TGTGCCACCCATCGGGGTAGCGGGGGGATGTGGGGCAATGAGCAGTTCTTC; cdr3_aa: CATHRGSGGMWGNEQFF
v_call: TRBV7-9; d_call: .; cdr3_length: 14; clone_size: .; j_call: TRBJ1-1; cdr3_nt: TGTGCCAGCAGCCGGGCGGGGCTCGACACTGAAGCTTTCTTT; cdr3_aa: CASSRAGLDTEAFF
v_call: TRBV5-1; d_call: TRBD2; cdr3_length: 15; clone_size: many; j_call: TRBJ2-1; cdr3_nt: TGCGCCAGCAGCTGGGTAGCGGGAGTGTACAATGAGCAGTTCTTC; cdr3_aa: CASSWVAGVYNEQFF
v_call: TRBV6-1; d_call: TRBD2; cdr3_length: 15; clone_size: .; j_call: TRBJ2-5; cdr3_nt: TGTGCCGGATCGGGAAGGTTAGCGGGACAAGAGACCCAGTACTTC; cdr3_aa: CAGSGRLAGQETQYF
v_call: TRBV6-4; d_call: TRBD2; cdr3_length: 16; clone_size: .; j_call: TRBJ2-1; cdr3_nt: TGTGCCAGCAGTGACCATTATGGCGGGGGGGTCGATGAGCAGTTCTTC; cdr3_aa: CASSDHYGGGVDEQFF
v_call: TRBV6-6; d_call: .; cdr3_length: 12; clone_size: many; j_call: TRBJ1-1; cdr3_nt: TGTGCCAGCAGTCTGGAGGGGATAGAAGCTTTCTTT; cdr3_aa: CASSLEGIEAFF
v_call: TRBV9; d_call: TRBD2; cdr3_length: 16; clone_size: .; j_call: TRBJ2-1; cdr3_nt: TGTGCCAGCAGCGTAGTTGGAGCGGGAGGATACAATGAGCAGTTCTTC; cdr3_aa: CASSVVGAGGYNEQFF
v_call: TRBV6-5; d_call: .; cdr3_length: 13; clone_size: .; j_call: TRBJ2-5; cdr3_nt: TGTGCCAGCATGGTAACCAGTCAAGAGACCCAGTACTTC; cdr3_aa: CASMVTSQETQYF
v_call: TRBV6-2/TRBV6-3; d_call: TRBD2; cdr3_length: 20; clone_size: .; j_call: TRBJ2-3; cdr3_nt: TGTGCCAGCAGTTCCCACTCGGGACTAGCGGGAGGGCTCCGCACAGATACGCAGTATTTT; cdr3_aa: CASSSHSGLAGGLRTDTQYF
v_call: TRBV2; d_call: TRBD1; cdr3_length: 14; clone_size: .; j_call: TRBJ1-5; cdr3_nt: TGTGCCAGCAGTGAGGACAGGTACAATCAGCCCCAGCATTTT; cdr3_aa: CASSEDRYNQPQHF
v_call: TRBV6-2/TRBV6-3; d_call: .; cdr3_length: 17; clone_size: .; j_call: TRBJ2-1; cdr3_nt: TGTGCCAGCAGTTACTCGAGGGGGGCTAGCGGATACAATGAGCAGTTCTTC; cdr3_aa: CASSYSRGASGYNEQFF
v_call: TRBV6-4; d_call: .; cdr3_length: 19; clone_size: .; j_call: TRBJ2-7; cdr3_nt: TGTGCCAGCAGTGACGAAAGGGCCCCTTCCCTCGGGGGCTCCTACGAGCAGTACTTC; cdr3_aa: CASSDERAPSLGGSYEQYF
v_call: TRBV19; d_call: TRBD2; cdr3_length: 20; clone_size: .; j_call: TRBJ2-6; cdr3_nt: TGTGCCAGTAGTATAGATCCCTTACTGGCGGGAGTAATGGGGGCCAACGTCCTGACTTTC; cdr3_aa: CASSIDPLLAGVMGANVLTF
v_call: TRBV6-6; d_call: TRBD1; cdr3_length: 14; clone_size: few; j_call: TRBJ2-2; cdr3_nt: TGTGCCAGCAGTTGGGGCAGGGGGACCGGGGAGCTGTTTTTT; cdr3_aa: CASSWGRGTGELFF
v_call: TRBV6-6; d_call: TRBD2; cdr3_length: 16; clone_size: .; j_call: TRBJ2-3; cdr3_nt: TGTGCCAGCAGTAGACGGACTAGCGGAAGCACAGATACGCAGTATTTT; cdr3_aa: CASSRRTSGSTDTQYF
v_call: TRBV28; d_call: .; cdr3_length: 11; clone_size: .; j_call: TRBJ2-7; cdr3_nt: TGTGCCAGCAGCTGGGAGTCCGAGCAGTACTTC; cdr3_aa: CASSWESEQYF